This T cell receptor beta chain was retrieved from a study of blood T cells in healthy people across ages. The germline V gene has CDR1 MNHNS and CDR2 SASEGT. This CDR3 has 15 amino acids. V was trimmed by 1 base and J by 4 bases, leaving 13 bases between them. Through a sample-barcoded 5' primer and a J-beta primer mix, a second PCR was run for about 6 to 12 cycles. TCRdb ran MiXCR on the 5' RACE reads and lists one entry per CDR3 protein. Here the sample spans 1.8 million or so distinct CDR3 sequences, about two fifths being singletons. The sequence was obtained from a human donor in good health. The specimen sequenced was blood. The rearrangement uses TRBV6-1 and TRBJ1-1; no clear D. The CDR3 DNA is TGTGCCAGCAGTGAAGTCCCCGGGGTCGGCACTGAAGCTTTCTTT. The encoded protein is CASSEVPGVGTEAFF.